Below, 17 T cell receptor beta chains from the same sample are listed, as sequenced in a study of blood T cell repertoires in COVID-19. The data were produced by immunoSEQ multiplex PCR, yet TCRdb's version contains in-frame clones alone and is incomplete. The sample lists about 75,000 clones, about 74% occurring once. Sequenced material: peripheral blood. The origin of the receptors is a human donor with acute or convalescent COVID-19. The donor label of this sample is uncertain.

This clone was counted a single time. This chain uses TRBV28 with TRBJ2-2, with D possibly TRBD2 on 6 matching bases. Germline assignment: CDR1 MDHEN and CDR2 SYDVKM. V lost 3 bases, J lost 8 bases, and 13 bases lay in between. The CDR3 is made up of 14 amino acids. The CDR3 spells CASSLSGVLGELFF. The DNA of the CDR3 is TGTGCCAGCAGTTTGTCGGGAGTTCTGGGGGAGCTGTTTTTT.

V is TRBV11-3 and J is TRBJ2-2; D might be TRBD1 (5 bases). Deletions cut 7 bases from V and 5 bases from J, with 8 bases between. The CDR3 contains 12 residues. From germline, CDR1 is SGHNT and CDR2 YENEEA. This CDR3 is CASNAGTGELFF. The CDR3 DNA is TGTGCCAGCAACGCAGGGACCGGGGAGCTGTTTTTT. Full variable domain (rest looked up from reference TRBV11-3 and TRBJ2-2): EAGVVQSPRYKIIEKKQPVAFWCNPISGHNTLYWYLQNLGQGPELLIRYENEEAVDDSQLPKDRFSAERLKGVDSTLKIQPAELGDSAVYLCASNAGTGELFFGEGSRLTVL.

The V and J genes are TRBV7-2 and TRBJ1-5, with TRBD1 matching over 7 bases. CDR1 SGHTA and CDR2 FQGNSA come from the germline V gene. The CDR3 runs 14 residues. With 5 bases clipped from V and 7 bases from J, the junction kept 8 bases outside the gene matches. The CDR3 spells CASSQDRDGQPQHF. As DNA, the CDR3 is TGTGCCAGCAGCCAAGACAGGGATGGCCAGCCCCAGCATTTT.

This clone was seen once. This chain joins TRBV28 and TRBJ1-5; D may be TRBD1 (5 bases). Deletions cut 6 bases from V and 1 base from J, with 13 bases between. From germline, CDR1 is MDHEN and CDR2 SYDVKM. This CDR3 has 15 residues. In DNA, the CDR3 is TGTGCCAGCAGGCCTCTCGGGGGGAGCAATCAGCCCCAGCATTTT. Protein sequence: CASRPLGGSNQPQHF.

The chain couples TRBV24-1 to TRBJ1-2, with 9 bases lining up with TRBD1. V shed 4 bases and J 8 bases; nucleotides not matched to a gene: 10. Germline CDR1 is KGHDR and CDR2 is SFDVKD. This CDR3 contains 15 residues. The CDR3 loop is CATSDPGTGRNGYTF. In nucleotides, the CDR3 is TGTGCCACCAGTGACCCCGGGACAGGGAGGAACGGCTACACCTTC.

The J gene is TRBJ1-3, the V gene TRBV5-6; D gene unclear. V was clipped by 4 bases and J by 2 bases, with 13 bases between them. Looked up from germline, CDR1 is SGHDT and CDR2 is YYEEEE. This CDR3 has 15 residues. In DNA, the CDR3 is TGTGCCAGCAGCCTCCGGAGAGCCACTGGAAACACCATATATTTT. Translated, it gives CASSLRRATGNTIYF. The full variable domain, in which reference TRBV5-6 and TRBJ1-3 provide the parts outside the CDR3, is DAGVTQSPTHLIKTRGQQVTLRCSPKSGHDTVSWYQQALGQGPQFIFQYYEEEERQRGNFPDRFSGHQFPNYSSELNVNALLLGDSALYLCASSLRRATGNTIYFGEGSWLTVV.

This chain connects TRBV2 to TRBJ2-3; D call uncertain. The CDR3 runs to 14 residues. The V end was cut by 7 bases, the J end by 1 base, with 12 bases between. In germline, CDR1 is SNHLY, CDR2 FYNNEI. The DNA of the CDR3 is TGTGCCAGCAATGCGGTTGAAGGCACAGATACGCAGTATTTT. This translates into CASNAVEGTDTQYF.

This chain links TRBV5-8 with TRBJ2-3, with 8 bases that match TRBD1. Germline V gives CDR1 SGHTS, CDR2 YDEGEE. This CDR3 is 15 amino acids long. V trimming: 4 bases; J trimming: 2 bases; junction bases outside the gene matches: 6. This chain's CDR3 is CASSNRQGNTDTQYF. The CDR3 region has the DNA TGTGCCAGCAGCAACCGACAGGGGAACACAGATACGCAGTATTTT.

V is TRBV28 and J is TRBJ1-2; the match to TRBD1 covers 7 bases. V trimming: 7 bases; J trimming: 8 bases; junction bases outside the gene matches: 10. Germline V CDR1 and CDR2: MDHEN, SYDVKM. The CDR3 contains 13 residues. The CDR3 is CASKDRALWGYTF. CDR3 DNA sequence: TGTGCCAGCAAAGACAGGGCCCTCTGGGGCTACACCTTC.

In its sample, this clone was seen a few times. This chain joins TRBV28 and TRBJ1-2, with TRBD1 identical over 7 bases. The germline gives CDR1 MDHEN, CDR2 SYDVKM. V lost 3 bases, J lost 1 base, and 5 bases stayed unmatched. The CDR3 consists of 15 residues. CDR3 protein: CASSFGGQDNYGYTF. The CDR3 region has the DNA TGTGCCAGCAGTTTTGGAGGACAGGATAACTATGGCTACACCTTC.

Turning to this clone: The germline gene is not matched at one end of the junction; a read error may be the cause. The chain has TRBV14 and TRBJ1-6; TRBD1 might be the D (6 bases). Germline V CDR1 and CDR2: SGHDN, FVKESK. The CDR3 has 16 residues. The chain's CDR3 is CASSQGGDGYNSPLHF. The CDR3 region has the DNA TGTGCCAGCAGTCAAGGGGGGGACGGGTATAATTCACCCCTCCACTTT.

This chain connects TRBV3-1 (or the pseudogene TRBV3-2) to TRBJ2-7; weak D call: TRBD1 (6 bases). V was cut by 4 bases and J by 3 bases, with 7 bases left in between. The CDR3 length is 12 residues. Germline V gene data show CDR1 as LGHDT and CDR2 as YNNKEL (reference sequence). Here the CDR3 DNA reads TGTGCCAGCAGCCCGGACAGCTACGAGCAGTACTTC. Translated: CASSPDSYEQYF.

V is TRBV7-9 and J is TRBJ2-7, with 10 bases lining up with TRBD2. The germline V gene encodes CDR1 SEHNR and CDR2 FQNEAQ (reference sequence). V lost 5 bases, J lost 0 bases, and 1 base stayed unmatched. There are 14 residues in the CDR3. CDR3 amino acids: CASSGTSVSYEQYF. The DNA for the CDR3 is TGTGCCAGCAGCGGGACTAGCGTCTCCTACGAGCAGTACTTC.

The chain employs TRBV5-4 and TRBJ2-5; weak D call: TRBD1 (6 bases). The germline V gene encodes CDR1 SGHNT and CDR2 YYREEE (reference sequence). With 2 bases removed from V and 5 bases from J, the gap between germline ends came to 10 bases. The CDR3 is made up of 13 amino acids. This CDR3 is CASSLAGVETQYF. The CDR3 DNA reads TGTGCCAGCAGCTTAGCAGGGGTCGAGACCCAGTACTTC.

This chain's CDR3 is CASSSVQGAGSYGYTF. The CDR3 DNA reads TGTGCCAGCAGCTCGGTCCAGGGGGCAGGTTCTTATGGCTACACCTTC. The rearrangement joins TRBV11-2 to TRBJ1-2, with TRBD1 matching 8 bases. Germline V gene lookup returns CDR1 SGHAT and CDR2 FQNNGV. V was pared by 4 bases and J by 5 bases, with 12 bases of the junction left unmatched. This CDR3 comprises 16 residues.

J is TRBJ2-7 and V is TRBV7-2; 7 nucleotides agree with TRBD1. Germline CDR1 reads SGHTA; CDR2 reads FQGNSA. J gave up 0 bases and V 7 bases, and 12 bases lay outside the gene matches. The CDR3 is 16 residues long. DNA for the CDR3: TGTGCCAGCACCCTCCCCCTCCGGGACAGCTCCTACGAGCAGTACTTC. Protein sequence: CASTLPLRDSSYEQYF.

This clone was observed a handful of times. The V gene is TRBV29-1, the J gene TRBJ2-1; 8 positions match TRBD2. Germline trimming cut 8 bases from V and 6 bases from J; bases unmatched to any gene: 12. This CDR3 is built from 14 residues. Looked up from germline, CDR1 is SQVTM and CDR2 is ANQGSEA. The CDR3 region has the DNA TGCAGCTTCCGAGTAGCGGGGAGGGGCAATGAGCAGTTCTTC. It specifies CSFRVAGRGNEQFF.